Below, one TCR beta chain is given with its context. Its specificity is unknown. The data originate from a study of identical twins. Findings and limits, study-wide: An excess of low generation probability was shown by twin-shared out-of-frame alpha sequences.

Germline V gene sequence: CDR1 KGHSH, CDR2 LQKENI. The CDR3 loop spans 14 amino acids. V lost 2 bases, J lost 2 bases, and 3 bases stayed unmatched. TCRdb reprocessed the 5' RACE reads via MiXCR and lists one record per CDR3 protein. This table has a few hundred thousand distinct CDR3 sequences, more than 9% appearing once. The same data also contributed to another study, on yellow fever vaccine responses in identical twins. That study reports: Twins' vaccine T cell response reportedly seemed partly convergent, partly personalized.

The chain couples TRBV18 to TRBJ2-7; 7 nucleotides line up with TRBD1. Sequenced material: PBMCs. This clonotype was sampled from a woman aged 18-29 years in good health. CDR3 protein: CASSPRGTAYEQYF. DNA of the CDR3: TGTGCCAGCTCACCAAGGGGGACAGCCTACGAGCAGTACTTC.